One sample yielded the 4 T cell receptor beta chains listed below, sequenced in a study of cytomegalovirus exposure and HLA in healthy donors. Measured with immunoSEQ multiplex PCR; TCRdb has only the in-frame clones, and not every one. This table holds over 150,000 clones, approximately 86% found once. Sequences were obtained from PBMCs. All receptors come from a man younger than 35 in good health and CMV-seropositive.

The chain has TRBV30 and TRBJ1-4; D possibly corresponds to TRBD1 (5 bases). This CDR3 contains 12 residues. The V and J ends lost 5 bases and 8 bases respectively, with 12 bases between them. CDR1 is GTSNPN and CDR2 is SVGIG in the germline V gene (reference sequence). The CDR3 here is CAWAGGREKLFF. CDR3 in DNA: TGTGCCTGGGCCGGGGGGAGGGAAAAACTGTTTTTT.

The J gene is TRBJ2-7, the V gene TRBV5-1; D is unclear. CDR1 is SGHRS, CDR2 YFSETQ, per germline. Trimming stripped 0 bases from V and 2 bases from J, with 15 bases between. This CDR3 has 16 amino acids. Here the CDR3 DNA reads TGCGCCAGCAGCTTGGGGGTATTACGGGTTACCTACGAGCAGTACTTC. This encodes CASSLGVLRVTYEQYF. Variable domain in full (rest from reference TRBV5-1 and TRBJ2-7): KAGVTQTPRYLIKTRGQQVTLSCSPISGHRSVSWYQQTPGQGLQFLFEYFSETQRNKGNFPGRFSGRQFSNSRSEMNVSTLELGDSALYLCASSLGVLRVTYEQYFGPGTRLTVT.

This chain links TRBV13 with TRBJ2-7; 7 nucleotides line up with TRBD2. The CDR3 is made up of 16 amino acids. Germline assignment: CDR1 PRHDT and CDR2 FYEKMQ (reference sequence). Losses at the gene ends were 2 bases for V and 0 bases for J; bases not matched to a gene: 7. The CDR3: CASSLYVGLLSYEQYF. CDR3 nucleotides: TGTGCCAGCAGCTTATACGTGGGACTACTCTCCTACGAGCAGTACTTC.

J is TRBJ2-7 and V is TRBV14; D is perhaps TRBD2 (5 bases). V shed 4 bases and J shed 6 bases, with 13 bases lying between them. Germline CDR1 and CDR2: SGHDN and FVKESK. The CDR3 has 13 residues. CDR3 protein: CASSPLLVTEQYF. Here the CDR3 DNA reads TGTGCCAGCAGCCCGTTACTAGTTACCGAGCAGTACTTC.